Presented here are 2 T cell receptor beta chains from one specimen sequenced in a study of T cells after yellow fever vaccination. TCRdb ran MiXCR on the 5' RACE reads and lists one entry per CDR3 protein. The sample shows 620,000 or so distinct CDR3 sequences, about a sixth of them seen only once. Source: PBMCs, taken 5 days after the first yellow fever vaccination. The receptors derive from a man younger than 35 who received the YFV17D yellow fever vaccine.

The table lists this clonotype with a few counts. This chain links TRBV6-1 with TRBJ1-2; 7 positions agree with TRBD1. With V trimmed by 3 bases and J by 8 bases, 9 bases remained unmatched. The V gene's germline CDR1 is MNHNS and CDR2 SASEGT. The CDR3 consists of 14 residues. CDR3 sequence (DNA): TGTGCCAGCAGTGACCAGGGACAGCAACTGGGCTACACCTTC. It codes for CASSDQGQQLGYTF.

On this clonotype: This may come from a read error, since a much larger clone is one base off. The chain couples TRBV7-2 to TRBJ2-2; no definite D call. CDR1 and CDR2 (germline): SGHTA, FQGNSA. V lost 11 bases and J 5 bases, leaving 12 bases between the germline ends. The CDR3 contains 12 residues. The CDR3 region is CAGSRVTGELFF. The CDR3, as DNA: TGTGCCGGTAGCCGGGTTACCGGGGAGCTGTTTTTT.